This TCR beta chain was obtained from a study of CXCR3-negative and CXCR3-positive naive CD8 T cells. The study, taken as a whole, reports: Diversity proved comparably high across both naive subsets and much lower in memory CD8+ cells.

The study sorted every CD8+ T cell subset in triplicate at under 350,000 cells each. The authors gated naive CD8+ T cells as CD45RO-CCR7+CD27+CD95-. This clonotype is classed as medium-sized (0.01 to 0.1%) by frequency. The antigen is unknown. UMI-tagged TRB cDNA libraries were built via 5' RACE. After re-calling the 5' RACE reads, TCRdb lists one entry per CDR3 protein, DNA absent. Its table lists roughly 7,100 distinct CDR3 sequences. The CDR3 consists of 14 residues. The germline CDR1 and CDR2 sequences are KGHSH and LQKENI. The sample comprised naive CXCR3- CD8+ T cells from blood. This sample's subset: CD45RO-CCR7+CD27+CD95- naive CD8+ T cells lacking CXCR3 (TNR3-). The clonotype originates from a human donor in good health. Some clones in this sample may be carry-over from other donors' samples. The chain employs TRBV18 and TRBJ2-7; TCRdb's D gene call, TRBD1, goes unchecked for lack of DNA. The CDR3 spells CASSPSGGDYEQYF.